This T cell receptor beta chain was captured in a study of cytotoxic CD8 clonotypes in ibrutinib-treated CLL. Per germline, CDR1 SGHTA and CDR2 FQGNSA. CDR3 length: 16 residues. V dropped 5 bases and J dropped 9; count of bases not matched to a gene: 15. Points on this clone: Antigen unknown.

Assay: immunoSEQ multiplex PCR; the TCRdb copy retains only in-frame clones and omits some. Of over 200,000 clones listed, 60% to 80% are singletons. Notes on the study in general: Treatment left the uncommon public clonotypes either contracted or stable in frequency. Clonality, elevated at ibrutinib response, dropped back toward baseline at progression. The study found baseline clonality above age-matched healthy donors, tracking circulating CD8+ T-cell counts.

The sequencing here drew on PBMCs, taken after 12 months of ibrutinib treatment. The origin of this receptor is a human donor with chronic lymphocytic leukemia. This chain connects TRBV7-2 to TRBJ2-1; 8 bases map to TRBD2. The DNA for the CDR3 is TGTGCCAGCAGCCCCATGCAGGCGGGGGGTTGGGGTGAGCAGTTCTTC. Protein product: CASSPMQAGGWGEQFF.